A single sample gave rise to the 2 T cell receptor beta chains below, sequenced in a study of post-analysis software for immune sequencing data. Study findings and constraints: About five TRBV segments, including TRBV5-6, TRBV5-1 and TRBV20-1, were more frequent in patients than controls.

The antigens of these receptors remain unknown. Every TCR beta cDNA library bore unique molecular identifiers. TCRdb processed the PCR reads anew with MiXCR; each CDR3 protein has one entry. The sample has 750,000 to 950,000 distinct CDR3 sequences; about 53% are singletons. Sequenced: blood. Receptor source: a girl aged 10 to 17 with multiple sclerosis.

The J gene is TRBJ2-7, the V gene TRBV21-1. TRBV21-1 has pseudogene status. The CDR3 covers 9 residues. CDR3 in DNA: TGTGCCACCGACTACGAGCAGTACTTC. Translation gives CATDYEQYF.

The rearrangement uses TRBV7-2 and TRBJ2-7; perhaps TRBD2 as D (6 bases). Germline V gene sequence: CDR1 SGHTA, CDR2 FQGNSA. The ends were cut back, 1 base at V and 2 bases at J, with 9 bases in the middle. This CDR3 has 14 residues. The DNA of the CDR3 is TGTGCCAGCAGCTTAGAGGTAGCGGCCTACGAGCAGTACTTC. Translation gives CASSLEVAAYEQYF. Variable domain in full (rest from reference TRBV7-2 and TRBJ2-7): GAGVSQSPSNKVTEKGKDVELRCDPISGHTALYWYRQSLGQGLEFLIYFQGNSAPDKSGLPSDRFSAERTGGSVSTLTIQRTQQEDSAVYLCASSLEVAAYEQYFGPGTRLTVT.